Detailed here is one T cell receptor (beta chain). Its antigen is unidentified. This entry is derived from a study of cytomegalovirus exposure and HLA in healthy donors. Study-wide results and limits: Later on, an analysis found that several of the most significant clusters appeared to be linked to common viral pathogens, which included parvovirus B19. According to the study, about 180 TCR beta chains were cytomegalovirus-associated. Using the classifier, cytomegalovirus status was reportedly diagnosed with high specificity and sensitivity.

Researchers ran the PCR with 60 Vbeta and 13 Jbeta primers. Profiling relied on immunoSEQ multiplex PCR, and the TCRdb table lists in-frame clones only, not all of them. The profile shows roughly 36,000 clones, 80% of them singletons. These donors, healthy bone marrow donors, were studied. Looked up from germline, CDR1 is MDHEN and CDR2 is SYDVKM. The CDR3 runs 14 residues. Between the trimmed V and J ends, which lost 2 bases and 2 bases, there was a span of 7 bases. V and J are TRBV28 and TRBJ1-5; D remains ambiguous. The sequenced material came from PBMCs. This TCR was recovered from a male donor in good health and CMV-seronegative. In DNA, the CDR3 is TGTGCCAGCAGTTTAAGGGAGGGCAATCAGCCCCAGCATTTT. This gives the protein CASSLREGNQPQHF.